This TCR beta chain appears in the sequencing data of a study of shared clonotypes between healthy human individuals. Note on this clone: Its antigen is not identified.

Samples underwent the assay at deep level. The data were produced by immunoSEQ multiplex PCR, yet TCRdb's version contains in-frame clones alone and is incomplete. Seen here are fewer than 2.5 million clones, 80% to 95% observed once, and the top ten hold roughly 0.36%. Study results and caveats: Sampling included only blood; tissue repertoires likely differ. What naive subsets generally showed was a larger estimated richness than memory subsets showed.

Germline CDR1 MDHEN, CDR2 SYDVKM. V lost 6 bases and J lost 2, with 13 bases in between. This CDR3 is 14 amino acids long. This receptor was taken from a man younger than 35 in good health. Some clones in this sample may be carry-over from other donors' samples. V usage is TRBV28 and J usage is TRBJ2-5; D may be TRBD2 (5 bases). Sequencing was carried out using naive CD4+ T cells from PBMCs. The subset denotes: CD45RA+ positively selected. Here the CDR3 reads CASSPTAGQETQYF. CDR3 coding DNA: TGTGCCAGCAGCCCTACGGCGGGTCAAGAGACCCAGTACTTC.